These T cell receptor beta chains were read from a single sample in a study of cytomegalovirus exposure and HLA in healthy donors. Method: immunoSEQ multiplex PCR; TCRdb's copy keeps in-frame clones and lacks some. This sample has under 120,000 clones, with roughly 71% found just once. Specimen: PBMCs. These receptors originate from a man between 35 and 55 years old in good health and CMV-seropositive. CDR3s include the opening cysteine and the closing phenylalanine or tryptophan. Each record gives: V gene, clone size, CDR3 protein. Only part of the rows carry a size: once, few, many, or a class if the clone is expanded.

TRBV28	once	CASFFSGSSAGELFF
TRBV14	-	CASSQVRRSTGELFF
TRBV27	-	CASSRQGPPEAFF
TRBV30	-	CALGHSLYGYTF
TRBV19	-	CASSSPSAGPDYGYTF
TRBV11-2	once	CASSPGLAGGLYF
TRBV19	-	CASSEARETQYF
TRBV28	-	CASSPGTSSLYILVGTDTQYF
TRBV7-9	few	CASSLVSGTGRANVLTF
TRBV5-1	few	CASSRQGLSGETQYF
TRBV7-9	-	CASSLAGWEPLHF